Shown below are 30 T cell receptor beta chains from a single sample sequenced in a study of T-cell reconstitution after alpha-beta-depleted transplantation in children. Preparation of the TCRbeta library was carried out with unique molecular identifiers. TCRdb re-analysed the PCR reads in MiXCR, keeping a single row per CDR3 protein. In the table there are hundreds of thousands of distinct CDR3 sequences, roughly 15% of which are singletons. Sequencing used PBMCs, mostly from graft donor cells, obtained 360 days after TCRalphabeta/CD19-depleted stem cell transplant. The receptors originated from a male patient younger than 18 who had a stem cell transplant for acute lymphoblastic leukemia, so the T cells may come from the graft donor.

This clonotype came up a few times. The chain has TRBV7-8 and TRBJ2-1, with D perhaps matching TRBD2 (5 bases). This CDR3 is 15 amino acids long. The germline gives CDR1 SGHVS, CDR2 FQNEAQ. This CDR3 reads CVATSFGRTNNEQFF. CDR3 DNA sequence: TGTGTTGCGACATCGTTTGGGAGAACAAACAATGAGCAGTTCTTC.

As DNA, the CDR3 is TGTGCCAGCAGTTTAATCTTGGGTGATCAGCCCCAGCATTTT. Its protein is CASSLILGDQPQHF. This chain links TRBV12-3 or TRBV12-4 with TRBJ1-5; no reliable D call. V lost 2 bases to trimming and J lost 5 bases, with 10 bases between them. CDR3 size: 14 residues.

The chain employs TRBV18 and TRBJ1-1; 7 bases align to TRBD1. V lost 1 base to trimming and J lost 5 bases; unmatched junction nucleotides: 7. CDR1 is KGHSH, CDR2 LQKENI, per germline. This CDR3 has 15 amino acids. The DNA of the CDR3 is TGTGCCAGCTCACCACGGAGACAGGGTGGGACTGAAGCTTTCTTT. This sequence encodes CASSPRRQGGTEAFF.

The V call is TRBV4-1, the J call TRBJ2-7, with D unclear. V gave up 6 bases and J gave up 3 bases, with 21 bases separating them. Germline V gives CDR1 MGHRA, CDR2 YSYEKL. This CDR3 region has 16 residues. The CDR3 DNA sequence: TGCGCCAGCAGTCTGACCGTGGGTATCTCGAGCTACGAGCAGTACTTC. It specifies CASSLTVGISSYEQYF.

A few counts support this clonotype. V usage is TRBV7-2 and J usage is TRBJ2-1; 15 bases match TRBD2. This CDR3 comprises 16 residues. Germline V CDR1 and CDR2: SGHTA, FQGNSA. The V segment lost 8 bases and the J segment 7 bases; nucleotides outside the gene matches: 9. In DNA, the CDR3 is TGTGCCAGCCGCCGGACTAGCGGGAGGGATCGGAATGAGCAGTTCTTC. Protein sequence: CASRRTSGRDRNEQFF.

This chain uses TRBV27 with TRBJ2-7, with D hard to call. The CDR3 has 14 residues. The V end lost 3 bases, the J end lost 4 bases, and 13 bases lay between the germline ends. CDR1 and CDR2 (germline): MNHEY, SMNVEV (reference sequence). As DNA, the CDR3 is TGTGCCAGCAGTTTCGGAAGACACACTTACGAGCAGTACTTC. Protein: CASSFGRHTYEQYF.

This chain connects TRBV5-1 to TRBJ2-1; 12 positions match TRBD2. Trimming took 7 bases from V and 5 from J; bases not matched to a gene: 7. CDR3 length: 15 amino acids. The germline gives CDR1 SGHRS, CDR2 YFSETQ. The CDR3 sequence is CASGLAGFRNNEQFF. The CDR3 DNA follows: TGCGCCAGCGGACTAGCGGGATTTAGAAACAATGAGCAGTTCTTC.

The chain joins TRBV6-2 or TRBV6-3 to TRBJ2-3; 8 bases are a match to TRBD2. Germline V gene sequence: CDR1 MNHEY, CDR2 SVGEGT. The CDR3 is 16 residues long. With 3 bases clipped from V and 5 bases from J, the junction kept 10 bases outside the gene matches. The CDR3: CASSYSVGRAGDTQYF. In DNA form, the CDR3 reads TGTGCCAGCAGTTATTCGGTCGGGAGGGCCGGAGATACGCAGTATTTT.

V is TRBV6-6 and J is TRBJ2-1, with D uncertain. V gave up 1 base and J gave up 3 bases, with 4 bases separating them. The CDR3 loop spans 13 amino acids. Germline V gene sequence: CDR1 MNHNY, CDR2 SVGAGI (reference sequence). CDR3 region: CASSYYYYNEQFF. The DNA of the CDR3 is TGTGCCAGCAGTTACTACTACTACAATGAGCAGTTCTTC.

This clonotype appeared a few times. The chain joins TRBV11-2 to TRBJ2-7, with 11 bases identical to TRBD2. The CDR3 loop spans 17 amino acids. The germline V gene has CDR1 SGHAT and CDR2 FQNNGV. Unmatched junction bases numbered 11, after V lost 5 bases and J lost 2 bases. CDR3 region: CASSARTSGFNTYEQYF. The DNA for the CDR3 is TGTGCCAGCAGCGCCCGGACTAGCGGGTTTAATACCTACGAGCAGTACTTC.

This rearrangement joins TRBV7-6 to TRBJ2-3; D might be TRBD2 (7 bases). The germline CDR1 and CDR2 sequences are SGHVS and FNYEAQ. The CDR3 loop spans 15 amino acids. Trimming stripped 5 bases from V and 6 bases from J, with 18 bases between. The chain's CDR3 is CASSIRLGGVDTQYF. CDR3 in DNA: TGTGCCAGCAGCATTCGACTAGGGGGGGTGGATACGCAGTATTTT.

This clonotype appeared a few times. The rearrangement joins TRBV5-1 to TRBJ2-2, with 10 bases fitting TRBD2. The CDR3 runs 18 residues. V trimming: 0 bases; J trimming: 3 bases; junction bases outside the gene matches: 8. Germline CDR1 and CDR2: SGHRS and YFSETQ. This CDR3 is CASSLDPSGRVDTGELFF. The DNA for the CDR3 is TGCGCCAGCAGCTTGGACCCTAGCGGGAGAGTGGACACCGGGGAGCTGTTTTTT.

This sequence joins TRBV4-1 and TRBJ1-6; D is undetermined. There are 18 residues in the CDR3. The V end lost 1 base, the J end lost 4 bases, and 17 bases lay between the germline ends. The germline V gene encodes CDR1 MGHRA and CDR2 YSYEKL. The CDR3 coding sequence is TGCGCCAGCAGCCAAGTCCCGGGAACCAATCGATATAATTCACCCCTCCACTTT. Translated: CASSQVPGTNRYNSPLHF.

This clonotype was seen more than once but under ten times. The chain is built from TRBV9 and TRBJ2-7; D is perhaps TRBD1 (6 bases). The length of the CDR3 is 15 residues. Trimming shortened V by 0 bases and J by 3 bases, and 13 bases separated the two germline ends. The germline V gene encodes CDR1 SGDLS and CDR2 YYNGEE. The CDR3 DNA reads as TGTGCCAGCAGCGTAGCTGGGGGCGAGGTCTACGAGCAGTACTTC. This encodes CASSVAGGEVYEQYF. The variable domain in full, completed from reference TRBV9 and TRBJ2-7, reads DSGVTQTPKHLITATGQRVTLRCSPRSGDLSVYWYQQSLDQGLQFLIQYYNGEERAKGNILERFSAQQFPDLHSELNLSSLELGDSALYFCASSVAGGEVYEQYFGPGTRLTVT.

The genes are TRBV29-1 and TRBJ2-5; weak D call: TRBD2 (5 bases). V lost 1 base and J 3 bases, leaving 6 bases between the germline ends. The germline V gene encodes CDR1 SQVTM and CDR2 ANQGSEA. There are 12 residues in the CDR3. The CDR3 region is CSVEASKETQYF. CDR3 bases: TGCAGCGTTGAAGCTAGCAAAGAGACCCAGTACTTC.

This clonotype showed up just a few times. The chain is built from TRBV7-9 and TRBJ1-1, with 7 positions matching TRBD1. Trimming removed 0 bases from V and 6 bases from J; junction bases left unmatched: 4. Germline V gene data show CDR1 as SEHNR and CDR2 as FQNEAQ (reference sequence). This CDR3 has 14 residues. In DNA, the CDR3 is TGTGCCAGCAGCTTAGCCCTAGACAGGGCTGAAGCTTTCTTT. Translated, it gives CASSLALDRAEAFF.

V is TRBV27 and J is TRBJ2-1; tentative D call: TRBD1 (5 bases). Looked up from germline, CDR1 is MNHEY and CDR2 is SMNVEV (reference sequence). CDR3 length: 17 amino acids. The germline V and J ends were trimmed by 5 bases and 10 bases, with 27 bases remaining between them. The CDR3 spells CASSQSELGLVQGEQFF. Here the CDR3 DNA reads TGTGCCAGCAGTCAGAGTGAGTTGGGTCTTGTCCAGGGCGAGCAGTTCTTC.

This clonotype was seen more than once but under ten times. The rearrangement joins TRBV7-6 to TRBJ1-1; D unclear. The CDR3 runs 14 residues. V was clipped by 2 bases and J by 0 bases, with 7 bases between them. Germline V CDR1 and CDR2: SGHVS, FNYEAQ. The CDR3 DNA follows: TGTGCCAGCAGCTTAAGGATCATGAACACTGAAGCTTTCTTT. Translation: CASSLRIMNTEAFF.

The V and J genes are TRBV27 and TRBJ1-4; D gene uncertain. V shed 0 bases and J shed 4 bases, with 6 bases lying between them. In germline, CDR1 is MNHEY, CDR2 SMNVEV (reference sequence). The length of the CDR3 is 14 residues. The CDR3 region is CASSLSTVNEKLFF. The CDR3 DNA follows: TGTGCCAGCAGTTTATCGACGGTTAATGAAAAACTGTTTTTT.

The chain carries TRBV12-3 or TRBV12-4 and TRBJ2-7, with a possible D match to TRBD1 (5 bases). The CDR3 extends over 13 amino acids. Trimming shortened V by 6 bases and J by 2 bases, and 11 bases separated the two germline ends. The CDR3 nucleotides read TGTGCCAGCAGAACAGGTGGAACCTACGAGCAGTACTTC. This codes for CASRTGGTYEQYF.

The table lists this clonotype with many counts. The V and J genes are TRBV9 and TRBJ2-7; possibly TRBD2 for D (6 bases). Per germline, CDR1 SGDLS and CDR2 YYNGEE. There are 14 residues in the CDR3. The ends were cut back, 2 bases at V and 0 bases at J, with 9 bases in the middle. CDR3 sequence reads: CASSVASASYEQYF. CDR3 sequence (DNA): TGTGCCAGCAGCGTCGCTAGCGCCTCCTACGAGCAGTACTTC.

This clonotype has more than one count but fewer than ten. The chain has TRBV6-2 or TRBV6-3 and TRBJ2-7; unclear D gene. CDR1 and CDR2 from the germline V gene are MNHEY and SVGEGT. CDR3 size: 13 residues. The ends were cut back, 5 bases at V and 3 bases at J, with 11 bases in the middle. The CDR3 nucleotides are TGTGCCAGCAGTCCCCACCATAGCTACGAGCAGTACTTC. Encoded protein: CASSPHHSYEQYF.

This clonotype was recorded many times. CDR3 nucleotide sequence: TGCGCCAGCAGCTTGGTATCCTCGGGACAGGGAGCCTACGAGCAGTACTTC. This translates into CASSLVSSGQGAYEQYF. The chain carries TRBV5-1 and TRBJ2-7; 9 positions match TRBD1. V lost 0 bases to trimming and J lost 2 bases; unmatched junction nucleotides: 9. The germline V gene has CDR1 SGHRS and CDR2 YFSETQ. The CDR3 length is 17 residues.

This clonotype has just a few counts. The gene calls are TRBV20-1 and TRBJ1-5; possibly TRBD1 for D (6 bases). The CDR3 has 13 residues. Germline V gives CDR1 DFQATT, CDR2 SNEGSKA (reference sequence). Trimming pared 5 bases from V and 2 bases from J, leaving 10 bases between. The CDR3 nucleotides are TGCAGTGCTCACAGGGATGGCAATCAGCCCCAGCATTTT. Protein sequence: CSAHRDGNQPQHF.

This clonotype was detected a few times. V usage is TRBV2 and J usage is TRBJ2-1; no clear D. In germline, CDR1 is SNHLY, CDR2 FYNNEI. Trimming pared 8 bases from V and 6 bases from J, leaving 14 bases between. The CDR3 is 13 amino acids. CDR3 sequence reads: CASQFEVVNEQFF. CDR3 in DNA: TGTGCCAGCCAGTTCGAGGTCGTCAATGAGCAGTTCTTC. The full variable domain, with the rest looked up from reference TRBV2 and TRBJ2-1, is EPEVTQTPSHQVTQMGQEVILRCVPISNHLYFYWYRQILGQKVEFLVSFYNNEISEKSEIFDDQFSVERPDGSNFTLKIRSTKLEDSAMYFCASQFEVVNEQFFGPGTRLTVL.

The chain couples TRBV20-1 to TRBJ2-5; D gene uncertain. Trimming took off 2 bases at V and 4 bases at J, with 14 bases between the two ends. This CDR3 has 14 amino acids. Germline CDR1 and CDR2: DFQATT and SNEGSKA (reference sequence). DNA of the CDR3: TGCAGTGCTAGATCCTTGGTGGCAGGAGAGACCCAGTACTTC. It yields the protein CSARSLVAGETQYF.

V and J are TRBV29-1 and TRBJ2-5; D is unresolved. Trimming cost V 4 bases and J 4 bases, with 7 bases left between them. This CDR3 region has 11 residues. The germline V gene has CDR1 SQVTM and CDR2 ANQGSEA. The CDR3 sequence is CSVGKPETQYF. The DNA for the CDR3 is TGCAGCGTTGGCAAGCCAGAGACCCAGTACTTC.

The chain carries TRBV20-1 and TRBJ2-7, with a weak D call TRBD2 (6 bases). The germline CDR1 and CDR2 sequences are DFQATT and SNEGSKA (reference sequence). This CDR3 has 13 amino acids. The ends were cut back, 5 bases at V and 3 bases at J, with 14 bases in the middle. CDR3 DNA: TGCAGTGCTGAGGGGACTCCCCGCTACGAGCAGTACTTC. It yields the protein CSAEGTPRYEQYF.

The table lists this clonotype with many counts. V usage is TRBV20-1 and J usage is TRBJ2-1; possible D gene TRBD2, 6 bases. This CDR3 spans 16 amino acids. CDR1 is DFQATT and CDR2 is SNEGSKA in the germline V gene (reference sequence). Trimming shortened V by 5 bases and J by 4 bases, and 21 bases separated the two germline ends. The CDR3 nucleotides read TGCAGTGCTGAACCTAAACTAGCTGTCACATACAATGAGCAGTTCTTC. Translating gives CSAEPKLAVTYNEQFF.

This clonotype was picked up a small number of times. The chain uses TRBV24-1 and TRBJ2-5, with TRBD2 matching over 11 bases. CDR1 is KGHDR, CDR2 SFDVKD, per germline. V gave up 4 bases and J gave up 10 bases; unmatched junction bases: 10. The CDR3 has 15 residues. CDR3 region: CATSDKTSGKWIQYF. The CDR3 bases are TGTGCCACCAGTGACAAGACTAGCGGGAAATGGATCCAGTACTTC.